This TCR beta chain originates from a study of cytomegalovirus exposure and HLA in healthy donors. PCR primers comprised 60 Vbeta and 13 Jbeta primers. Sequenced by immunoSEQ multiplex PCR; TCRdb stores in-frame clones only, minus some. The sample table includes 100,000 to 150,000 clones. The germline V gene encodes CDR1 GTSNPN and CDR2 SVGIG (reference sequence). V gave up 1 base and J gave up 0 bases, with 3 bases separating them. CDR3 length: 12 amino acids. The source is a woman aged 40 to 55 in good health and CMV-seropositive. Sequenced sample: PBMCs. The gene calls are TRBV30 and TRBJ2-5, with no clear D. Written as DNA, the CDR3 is TGTGCCTGGAGTGACAACCAAGAGACCCAGTACTTC. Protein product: CAWSDNQETQYF.